Below, 30 T cell receptor beta chains from the same sample are listed, as sequenced in a study of read filtering for tumor transcriptome and immune sequencing. This library used about 360 ng RNA and molecular barcoded adaptors spanning alpha/delta and beta/gamma chains. Each CDR3 protein is one row after TCRdb ran MiXCR on the reads. Here the sample spans approximately 40,000 distinct CDR3 sequences, 12% to 15% being singletons. The sequenced sample was a population of CD138-negative cells sorted from bone marrow. All receptors derive from a donor over 35 with multiple myeloma.

This clonotype was recorded many times. The genes are TRBV20-1 and TRBJ1-1; maybe TRBD1 (5 bases). Looked up from germline, CDR1 is DFQATT and CDR2 is SNEGSKA (reference sequence). This CDR3 has 13 amino acids. Trimming shortened V by 1 base and J by 6 bases, and 12 bases separated the two germline ends. CDR3 amino acids: CSARGGVGAEAFF. CDR3 nucleotide sequence: TGCAGTGCTAGAGGGGGGGTCGGGGCTGAAGCTTTCTTT.

Concerning this clonotype: This may stem from a read error, because a much larger clone lies one nucleotide away. It is likely a read error, because the conserved phenylalanine at the end of the CDR3 is missing. This sequence joins TRBV2 and TRBJ2-2; no definite D call. Trimming removed 3 bases at V and 1 base at J, with 15 bases between. This CDR3 has 17 residues. CDR1 is SNHLY and CDR2 is FYNNEI in the germline V gene. The CDR3 region is CASSDGWWQQNTGELFS. Written as DNA, the CDR3 is TGTGCCAGCAGTGATGGTTGGTGGCAGCAGAACACCGGGGAGCTGTTTTCT.

This clonotype was seen many times. The junction shows a germline mismatch at one end, possibly a read error. The chain employs TRBV4-3 and TRBJ2-1; 11 nucleotides align to TRBD2. The CDR3 consists of 16 residues. Looked up from germline, CDR1 is LGHNA and CDR2 is YSLEER. The CDR3 DNA reads as TGTGCCAGCAGCCCACTAGCGGGGGAGACCGACGATGAGCAGTTCTTC. Its protein product is CASSPLAGETDDEQFF.

This clonotype occurred many times. The genes are TRBV7-2 and TRBJ1-2, with D possibly matching TRBD1 (5 bases). The ends were cut back, 5 bases at V and 2 bases at J, with 15 bases in the middle. The CDR3 is 15 residues long. Germline values: CDR1 SGHTA, CDR2 FQGNSA. CDR3 in DNA: TGTGCCAGCAGCCCGGGGCCGGCCGACAACTATGGCTACACCTTC. Residues: CASSPGPADNYGYTF.

This clonotype was recorded many times. The chain employs TRBV12-3 or TRBV12-4 and TRBJ1-2; 7 bases align to TRBD1. The CDR3 has 14 residues. J was trimmed by 2 bases and V by 9 bases; bases with no gene match: 9. This chain's CDR3 is CASQRDSKNYGYTF. The CDR3 bases are TGTGCCAGTCAAAGGGACAGCAAGAACTATGGCTACACCTTC.

At least ten counts were recorded for this clonotype. The V and J genes are TRBV12-3 or TRBV12-4 and TRBJ1-4; D is unresolved. The CDR3 covers 12 residues. V was pared by 3 bases and J by 8 bases, with 7 bases between. CDR3 in amino acids: CASSFGNEKLFF. The CDR3 DNA reads as TGTGCCAGCAGTTTCGGCAACGAAAAACTGTTTTTT.

The chain has TRBV12-3 or TRBV12-4 and TRBJ2-5; 9 positions agree with TRBD1. CDR3 length equals 14 residues. V was clipped by 6 bases and J by 5 bases; unmatched bases: 7. CDR3 nucleotide sequence: TGTGCCAGCAGCCCCACAGGGGGCAAGGAGACCCAGTACTTC. Encoded protein: CASSPTGGKETQYF.

This clonotype has ten or more counts. The chain couples TRBV20-1 to TRBJ2-7; 7 bases match TRBD1. In germline, CDR1 is DFQATT, CDR2 SNEGSKA (reference sequence). With V trimmed by 3 bases and J by 2 bases, 7 bases remained unmatched. This CDR3 is 14 amino acids long. CDR3 nucleotide sequence: TGCAGTGCTAGTGAACAGGGGAACCCCTACGAGCAGTACTTC. It specifies CSASEQGNPYEQYF.

A few counts support this clonotype. The chain is built from TRBV28 and TRBJ2-1; the D is unclear. CDR3 length: 14 residues. In germline, CDR1 is MDHEN, CDR2 SYDVKM. The V and J ends lost 3 bases and 8 bases respectively, with 14 bases between them. The DNA for the CDR3 is TGTGCCAGCAGTTTCCCACCACGTGAAGATGAGCAGTTCTTC. Encoded protein: CASSFPPREDEQFF.

The chain combines TRBV5-4 with TRBJ2-6; D is possibly TRBD1 (5 bases). CDR1 is SGHNT and CDR2 is YYREEE in the germline V gene (reference sequence). The CDR3 is 16 amino acids. Trimming left V 2 bases short and J 2 bases short, with 11 bases between. The CDR3 nucleotides read TGTGCCAGCAGCTTCCCAGGGCGCCCTGGGGCCAACGTCCTGACTTTC. This encodes CASSFPGRPGANVLTF.

This clonotype came up many times. This chain uses TRBV28 with TRBJ1-1; D is perhaps TRBD1 (6 bases). The CDR3 consists of 15 residues. Deletions cut 7 bases from V and 1 base from J, with 16 bases between. Germline values: CDR1 MDHEN, CDR2 SYDVKM. CDR3 nucleotide sequence: TGTGCCAGCACTCTGAGAGGGGGGCGGAACACTGAAGCTTTCTTT. Translation: CASTLRGGRNTEAFF. Using reference TRBV28 and TRBJ1-1 for the parts outside the CDR3, the full variable domain is DVKVTQSSRYLVKRTGEKVFLECVQDMDHENMFWYRQDPGLGLRLIYFSYDVKMKEKGDIPEGYSVSREKKERFSLILESASTNQTSMYLCASTLRGGRNTEAFFGQGTRLTVV.

In nucleotides, the CDR3 is TGTGCCAGCAGCTTGGCGGGGACCACAGATACGCAGTATTTT. Its protein is CASSLAGTTDTQYF. The chain uses TRBV5-5 and TRBJ2-3; D may correspond to TRBD1 or TRBD2 (5 bases each). This CDR3 is 14 amino acids long. V was pared by 0 bases and J by 2 bases, with 7 bases between. Germline V lookup: CDR1 SGHKS, CDR2 YYEKEE (reference sequence).

This clonotype occurred many times. The chain has TRBV18 and TRBJ1-1; 8 nucleotides agree with TRBD1. CDR1 and CDR2 from the germline V gene are KGHSH and LQKENI. The CDR3 has 14 amino acids. After removal of 0 bases from V and 12 bases from J, the junction contained 9 bases not matched to a gene. CDR3 sequence (DNA): TGTGCCAGCTCACCACCCGGACAGGGCTTAATGTCTTTCTTT. Residues: CASSPPGQGLMSFF.

In the case of this clonotype: A read error likely explains this, since a far larger clone differs by one base. This chain joins TRBV6-2 or TRBV6-3 and TRBJ2-1; TRBD2 is a possible D gene (5 bases). With the DNA end fitting TRBJ2-7 better, the J assignment may be wrong. The CDR3 runs to 13 residues. In germline, CDR1 is MNHEY, CDR2 SVGEGT. CDR3 coding DNA: TGTGCCAGCAGTCAAGCGGAAATCTACGAGCAGTACTTC. Translation: CASSQAEIYEQYF.

This clonotype was recorded many times. The CDR3, as DNA: TGCAGTGCTAGGCGGACAGGGTCCCATGGCTACACCTTC. Its translation is CSARRTGSHGYTF. The chain recombines TRBV20-1 with TRBJ1-2; 8 bases agree with TRBD1. This CDR3 is built from 13 residues. Germline assignment: CDR1 DFQATT and CDR2 SNEGSKA (reference sequence). The trim removed 3 bases at V and 6 bases at J, leaving 6 bases unmatched.

This clonotype was seen at least ten times. This chain connects TRBV29-1 to TRBJ2-1, with 9 nucleotides matching TRBD1. CDR1 SQVTM and CDR2 ANQGSEA come from the germline V gene. The CDR3 contains 16 residues. After removal of 0 bases from V and 12 bases from J, the junction contained 15 bases not matched to a gene. The CDR3 is CSVEDTGGRPTQGQFF. The CDR3 DNA follows: TGCAGCGTTGAAGATACAGGGGGCCGTCCTACACAGGGGCAGTTCTTC.

This clonotype appeared many times. The genes are TRBV28 and TRBJ1-1; D is unresolved. This CDR3 is 13 amino acids long. The germline V gene has CDR1 MDHEN and CDR2 SYDVKM. The V and J ends lost 5 bases and 5 bases respectively, with 12 bases between them. CDR3 region: CASSARGYTEAFF. In DNA form, the CDR3 reads TGTGCCAGCAGTGCTAGAGGGTATACTGAAGCTTTCTTT.

This clonotype has a single count. The rearrangement joins TRBV21-1 to TRBJ1-1. TRBV21-1 is listed as a pseudogene. This CDR3 is built from 15 residues. CDR3 DNA: TGCGCCAGCAGGCGTAGCGGTTACATGGACACTGAAGCTTTCTTT. It translates to CASRRSGYMDTEAFF.

This clonotype has a count of ten or more. The chain carries TRBV7-9 and TRBJ2-3; D unresolved. V lost 6 bases and J lost 6, with 4 bases in between. This CDR3 region has 10 residues. Germline V gene data show CDR1 as SEHNR and CDR2 as FQNEAQ (reference sequence). The CDR3 sequence: CASRGDTQYF. The CDR3 DNA follows: TGTGCCAGCAGGGGGGATACGCAGTATTTT.

The gene calls are TRBV18 and TRBJ2-3, with D uncertain. This CDR3 comprises 14 residues. The ends were cut back, 0 bases at V and 0 bases at J, with 4 bases in the middle. Germline V gene sequence: CDR1 KGHSH, CDR2 LQKENI. The CDR3 spells CASSPPSSTDTQYF. CDR3 nucleotides: TGTGCCAGCTCACCACCGTCTAGCACAGATACGCAGTATTTT. The full variable domain, completed using reference TRBV18 and TRBJ2-3, is NAGVMQNPRHLVRRRGQEARLRCSPMKGHSHVYWYRQLPEEGLKFMVYLQKENIIDESGMPKERFSAEFPKEGPSILRIQQVVRGDSAAYFCASSPPSSTDTQYFGPGTRLTVL.

Only a few counts were recorded for this clonotype. V and J are TRBV7-9 and TRBJ2-2, with 7 bases lining up with TRBD1. V was clipped by 6 bases and J by 0 bases; unmatched bases: 4. Looked up from germline, CDR1 is SEHNR and CDR2 is FQNEAQ (reference sequence). This CDR3 region has 15 residues. The CDR3 region is CASRPGTANTGELFF. The CDR3 coding sequence is TGTGCCAGCAGACCCGGGACAGCGAACACCGGGGAGCTGTTTTTT.

By its share, this clonotype is medium-sized (0.01 to 0.1%). As DNA, the CDR3 is TGTGCCAGCAGTGCAACGCCCCCTGCGGGGGGGGACAATGAGCAGTTCTTC. Its translation is CASSATPPAGGDNEQFF. J is TRBJ2-1 and V is TRBV27, with TRBD2 matching over 9 bases. J gave up 5 bases and V 5 bases, and 13 bases lay outside the gene matches. Germline V lookup: CDR1 MNHEY, CDR2 SMNVEV (reference sequence). This CDR3 contains 17 residues.

The table lists this clonotype with many counts. The rearrangement uses TRBV20-1 and TRBJ2-3; D gene ambiguous. CDR3 length: 14 amino acids. Germline loops: CDR1 DFQATT, CDR2 SNEGSKA (reference sequence). V was shortened by 6 bases and J by 1 base, with 14 bases between the two germline ends. The CDR3 region is CSASLVVRTDTQYF. DNA of the CDR3: TGCAGTGCAAGCCTGGTAGTTCGCACAGATACGCAGTATTTT.

This chain joins TRBV6-2 or TRBV6-3 and TRBJ1-1; 7 bases fit TRBD1. Germline loops: CDR1 MNHEY, CDR2 SVGEGT. V shed 7 bases, J shed 5 bases, and the junction held 13 bases outside the gene matches. The CDR3 runs 15 residues. CDR3 region: CASKPLTGRGTEAFF. In DNA, the CDR3 is TGTGCCAGCAAGCCCCTGACAGGGCGGGGGACTGAAGCTTTCTTT.

This clonotype showed up just a few times. Just one base apart from a much larger clone, this may be a read error. The chain recombines TRBV7-3 with TRBJ2-1, with 9 nucleotides matching TRBD2. Germline V gene data show CDR1 as SGHTA and CDR2 as FQGTGA. This CDR3 is built from 15 residues. The CDR3 DNA sequence: TGTGCCAGCAGCTTAACTAGCGGGGGCCGAAATGAGCAGCTCTTC. Translation gives CASSLTSGGRNEQLF.

This clonotype was recorded at least ten times. The J gene is TRBJ2-6, the V gene TRBV7-9; no clear D. Germline CDR1 and CDR2: SEHNR and FQNEAQ (reference sequence). CDR3 length equals 15 residues. V shed 4 bases and J shed 0 bases, with 7 bases lying between them. In DNA, the CDR3 is TGTGCCAGCAGCTCTGTCAGCTCTGGGGCCAACGTCCTGACTTTC. This encodes CASSSVSSGANVLTF.

In its sample, this clonotype was seen a few times. The genes are TRBV12-3 or TRBV12-4 and TRBJ2-3; D uncertain. The V end was cut by 3 bases, the J end by 2 bases, with 9 bases between. The CDR3 extends over 14 amino acids. The CDR3, as DNA: TGTGCCAGCAGTTTTCTGGCAACCACAGATACGCAGTATTTT. Protein product: CASSFLATTDTQYF.

This clonotype has ten or more counts. The rearrangement joins TRBV3-1 to TRBJ2-2, with D uncertain. The CDR3 totals 13 residues. Germline V gene data show CDR1 as LGHDT and CDR2 as YNNKEL (reference sequence). V was cut by 4 bases and J by 3 bases, with 6 bases left in between. CDR3 region: CASSRSYTGELFF. DNA for the CDR3: TGTGCCAGCAGCCGCTCGTACACCGGGGAGCTGTTTTTT.

Ten or more counts support this clonotype. V is TRBV2 and J is TRBJ2-2; D gene ambiguous. Germline CDR1 SNHLY, CDR2 FYNNEI. V lost 3 bases, J lost 6 bases, and 14 bases lay in between. The CDR3 covers 15 residues. Here the CDR3 DNA reads TGTGCCAGCAGTGAGGTAGTCATACGGGCCGGGGAGCTGTTTTTT. Its protein is CASSEVVIRAGELFF.

This clonotype was detected a few times. The CDR3 nucleotides read TGTGCCAGCAGTTGGGGTTGGGACAGCTACGAGCAGTACTTC. Translated, it gives CASSWGWDSYEQYF. This chain uses TRBV6-5 with TRBJ2-7; 7 bases fit TRBD1. CDR1 is MNHEY and CDR2 is SVGAGI in the germline V gene. V shed 4 bases, J shed 3 bases, and the junction held 6 bases outside the gene matches. The length of the CDR3 is 14 residues.